The 20 T cell receptor beta chains listed next were all sequenced from one sample in a study of blood T cell repertoires in COVID-19 (dated by TCRdb to the early 2020s). Library construction relied on the immunoSEQ multiplex PCR assay. TCRdb retrieved this table from immuneACCESS and kept in-frame rearrangements only. Not all clones are present; in checked studies, unresolved V genes account for under half, and no reason is known for the remainder. The sample profile shows some 190,000 clones; 60% to 80% of them were found once. Approximately 15% of the sample is taken by the ten largest. Sequences were obtained from PBMCs or T cells enriched from blood (not recorded which). The origin of the receptors is a man aged 55 to 70 who had been exposed to COVID-19.

This chain connects TRBV3-1 (or the pseudogene TRBV3-2) to TRBJ2-4; D is undetermined. Germline CDR1 LGHDT, CDR2 YNNKEL (reference sequence). The length of the CDR3 is 13 residues. V was pared by 2 bases and J by 5 bases, with 7 bases between. CDR3 DNA sequence: TGTGCCAGCAGCCAACGACTTGAAAACATTCAGTACTTC. Its protein is CASSQRLENIQYF.

The sample holds a few counts of this clone. The chain joins TRBV5-4 to TRBJ2-5; the D gene is possibly TRBD1 (5 bases). This CDR3 is built from 16 residues. V was cut by 0 bases and J by 7 bases, with 19 bases left in between. CDR1 and CDR2 from the germline V gene are SGHNT and YYREEE (reference sequence). The CDR3 nucleotides read TGTGCCAGCAGCTTGGAGGGGCTAAGGGGATGGGGGACCCAGTACTTC. This translates into CASSLEGLRGWGTQYF.

The V call is TRBV2, the J call TRBJ1-6; D remains unclear. V lost 2 bases and J lost 7, with 12 bases in between. The germline V gene encodes CDR1 SNHLY and CDR2 FYNNEI. This CDR3 comprises 15 residues. CDR3 in DNA: TGTGCCAGCAGTGAATTGGCAGGTAGAAATTCACCCCTCCACTTT. It specifies CASSELAGRNSPLHF. Full variable domain (rest looked up from reference TRBV2 and TRBJ1-6): EPEVTQTPSHQVTQMGQEVILRCVPISNHLYFYWYRQILGQKVEFLVSFYNNEISEKSEIFDDQFSVERPDGSNFTLKIRSTKLEDSAMYFCASSELAGRNSPLHFGNGTRLTVT.

The V gene is TRBV10-3, the J gene TRBJ2-7; 8 nucleotides agree with TRBD1. With 5 bases clipped from V and 3 bases from J, the junction kept 3 bases outside the gene matches. This CDR3 comprises 13 residues. Germline CDR1 and CDR2: ENHRY and SYGVKD. CDR3 in DNA: TGTGCCATCAGTCCGGGACAGGACTACGAGCAGTACTTC. Its translation: CAISPGQDYEQYF.

The genes are TRBV28 and TRBJ1-2; D may be TRBD1 (6 bases). CDR1 is MDHEN and CDR2 is SYDVKM in the germline V gene. The CDR3 runs 16 residues. V was trimmed by 10 bases and J by 0 bases, leaving 21 bases between them. The CDR3 DNA follows: TGTGCCACCACCGAGCAGAGCAGGGGACCTAACTATGGCTACACCTTC. Its protein is CATTEQSRGPNYGYTF.

The chain links TRBV5-1 to TRBJ1-4, with unresolved D. V lost 0 bases and J 5 bases, leaving 11 bases between the germline ends. Germline V CDR1 and CDR2: SGHRS, YFSETQ. The CDR3 covers 15 residues. The CDR3 spells CASSLDPSGNEKLFF. The DNA of the CDR3 is TGCGCCAGCAGCTTGGACCCCTCCGGGAATGAAAAACTGTTTTTT.

The gene calls are TRBV6-6 and TRBJ2-2; the match to TRBD2 covers 13 bases. CDR1 MNHNY and CDR2 SVGAGI come from the germline V gene (reference sequence). The CDR3 contains 17 residues. J gave up 4 bases and V 5 bases, and 7 bases lay outside the gene matches. The CDR3 coding sequence is TGTGCCAGCAGTCCTCGACTAGCGGGAGGCAGCACCGGGGAGCTGTTTTTT. It specifies CASSPRLAGGSTGELFF.

The chain joins TRBV27 to TRBJ1-2; D possibly corresponds to TRBD1 (5 bases). CDR3 length equals 14 residues. Between the trimmed V and J ends, which lost 5 bases and 2 bases, there was a span of 12 bases. Germline V gene lookup returns CDR1 MNHEY and CDR2 SMNVEV (reference sequence). The DNA of the CDR3 is TGTGCCAGCAGTCCCCCAGGGCCCAACTATGGCTACACCTTC. Its protein product is CASSPPGPNYGYTF.

The chain joins TRBV7-3 to TRBJ1-2; TRBD1 might be the D (6 bases). Germline loops: CDR1 SGHTA, CDR2 FQGTGA. V was clipped by 8 bases and J by 0 bases, with 16 bases between them. This CDR3 is 15 amino acids long. The CDR3: CASLGGATANYGYTF. The CDR3, as DNA: TGTGCCAGCCTAGGGGGAGCCACTGCTAACTATGGCTACACCTTC. The full variable domain, rest sourced from reference TRBV7-3 and TRBJ1-2, is GAGVSQTPSNKVTEKGKYVELRCDPISGHTALYWYRQSLGQGPEFLIYFQGTGAADDSGLPNDRFFAVRPEGSVSTLKIQRTERGDSAVYLCASLGGATANYGYTFGSGTRLTVV.

The chain recombines TRBV6-4 with TRBJ2-1, with a possible D match to TRBD1 (5 bases). The CDR3 runs 15 residues. Trimming took off 0 bases at V and 2 bases at J, with 8 bases between the two ends. Per germline, CDR1 MRHNA and CDR2 SNTAGT. The CDR3 coding sequence is TGTGCCAGCAGTGACTCGGGGCCAACCTACAATGAGCAGTTCTTC. The encoded protein is CASSDSGPTYNEQFF.

The rearrangement links TRBV7-3 to TRBJ1-6; maybe TRBD1 (5 bases). Trimming took off 0 bases at V and 10 bases at J, with 13 bases between the two ends. Germline V gene sequence: CDR1 SGHTA, CDR2 FQGTGA. The CDR3 runs 15 residues. As DNA, the CDR3 is TGTGCCAGCAGCTTAACTGCCAGGGTTGAGTCACCCCTCCACTTT. It codes for CASSLTARVESPLHF.

This rearrangement joins TRBV15 to TRBJ2-3, with D possibly being TRBD2 (6 bases). V was shortened by 0 bases and J by 2 bases, with 24 bases between the two germline ends. The CDR3 is made up of 20 amino acids. Germline CDR1 LNHNV, CDR2 YYDKDF (reference sequence). DNA of the CDR3: TGTGCCACCAGCAGAGAAATGGGCGGGGTGATAGGAGGACCCACAGATACGCAGTATTTT. Translated: CATSREMGGVIGGPTDTQYF.

The rearrangement joins TRBV5-1 to TRBJ1-1; D gene uncertain. From germline, CDR1 is SGHRS and CDR2 YFSETQ. This CDR3 region has 14 residues. The V and J ends lost 2 bases and 1 base respectively, with 9 bases between them. The chain's CDR3 is CASSLDIRNTEAFF. CDR3 nucleotide sequence: TGCGCCAGCAGCTTAGATATTAGGAACACTGAAGCTTTCTTT.

This clone was seen once. The chain carries TRBV29-1 and TRBJ2-5; 9 bases match TRBD1. With 7 bases clipped from V and 0 bases from J, the junction kept 6 bases outside the gene matches. Germline lookup yields CDR1 SQVTM and CDR2 ANQGSEA. This CDR3 region has 14 residues. CDR3 in DNA: TGCAGCGCCAGGGACAGGGCGAACCAAGAGACCCAGTACTTC. Its protein is CSARDRANQETQYF.

The V call is TRBV5-1, the J call TRBJ2-1, with TRBD2 matching over 7 bases. CDR3 length equals 18 residues. Trimming took 4 bases from V and 0 from J; bases not matched to a gene: 13. Looked up from germline, CDR1 is SGHRS and CDR2 is YFSETQ. The chain's CDR3 is CASSRPDHGGSSYNEQFF. DNA of the CDR3: TGCGCCAGCAGCCGCCCGGACCATGGCGGGAGCTCCTACAATGAGCAGTTCTTC.

The V gene is TRBV30, the J gene TRBJ1-6; 10 nucleotides line up with TRBD1. Germline lookup yields CDR1 GTSNPN and CDR2 SVGIG (reference sequence). J was trimmed by 9 bases and V by 2 bases; bases with no gene match: 7. CDR3 length equals 15 residues. The CDR3 spells CAWSRDRGQSSPLHF. The CDR3 bases are TGTGCCTGGAGTCGTGACAGGGGGCAGAGTTCACCCCTCCACTTT. Based on the CDR3 plus reference TRBV30 and TRBJ1-6, the full variable domain is SQTIHQWPATLVQPVGSPLSLECTVEGTSNPNLYWYRQAAGRGLQLLFYSVGIGQISSEVPQNLSASRPQDRQFILSSKKLLLSDSGFYLCAWSRDRGQSSPLHFGNGTRLTVT.

This clone showed up just once. V is TRBV12-3 or TRBV12-4 and J is TRBJ1-4; D call uncertain. V lost 3 bases, J lost 7 bases, and 3 bases lay in between. The CDR3 has 11 residues. The CDR3 protein is CASSFGEKLFF. The CDR3 nucleotides read TGTGCCAGCAGTTTCGGTGAAAAACTGTTTTTT.

This clone was recorded many times. This chain connects TRBV4-3 to TRBJ1-6, with D unresolved. The V gene's germline CDR1 is LGHNA and CDR2 YSLEER. The CDR3 totals 13 residues. The V gene lost 0 bases and the J gene lost 8 bases, with 5 bases spanning the gap. In DNA, the CDR3 is TGCGCCAGCAGCCAAGAACTCCATTCACCCCTCCACTTT. It yields the protein CASSQELHSPLHF.

In this sample, this clone turned up once. The CDR3 nucleotides are TGCAGCGTTGACCAATACGAGCAGTACTTC. Protein sequence: CSVDQYEQYF. The chain couples TRBV29-1 to TRBJ2-7; D uncertain. CDR1 is SQVTM, CDR2 ANQGSEA, per germline. Trimming left V 3 bases short and J 4 bases short, with 4 bases between. The CDR3 spans 10 residues.

The V gene is TRBV19, the J gene TRBJ1-5, with D perhaps matching TRBD1 (5 bases). Looked up from germline, CDR1 is LNHDA and CDR2 is SQIVND (reference sequence). CDR3 length equals 17 residues. Deletions cut 3 bases from V and 0 bases from J, with 15 bases between. CDR3 sequence (DNA): TGTGCCAGTAGTATGCCCCTTCGACAGTATAGCAATCAGCCCCAGCATTTT. Amino acids: CASSMPLRQYSNQPQHF.